This T cell receptor (beta chain) stems from a study of T cells in localized non-small cell lung cancer. In germline, CDR1 is LNHDA, CDR2 SQIVND (reference sequence). The CDR3 spans 14 residues. V was cut by 3 bases and J by 7 bases, with 16 bases left in between. Whole-study results and caveats: Tumor samples were not multi-region, leaving intratumor heterogeneity unexcluded. Prolonged overall survival went with higher T cell density in the blood. Adjacent lung exhibited a median of approximately 59 among the 100 most abundant tumor clones. It was uninvolved adjacent lung that showed the highest T cell clonality, exceeding tumor.

Sequenced by immunoSEQ multiplex PCR; TCRdb stores in-frame clones only, minus some. The sample carries 950 to 1,100 clones, 20% recorded once. With respect to this clone: Its specificity is not known.

The sequenced sample was normal lung tissue next to the tumor, obtained before any cancer treatment. This clonotype was obtained from an older male donor with stage II lung adenocarcinoma. The chain recombines TRBV19 with TRBJ2-7, with D perhaps matching TRBD1 or TRBD2 (6 bases each). CDR3 nucleotides: TGTGCCAGTAGTATTGGAGGGGGACGTGTGGAGCAGTACTTC. Protein: CASSIGGGRVEQYF.